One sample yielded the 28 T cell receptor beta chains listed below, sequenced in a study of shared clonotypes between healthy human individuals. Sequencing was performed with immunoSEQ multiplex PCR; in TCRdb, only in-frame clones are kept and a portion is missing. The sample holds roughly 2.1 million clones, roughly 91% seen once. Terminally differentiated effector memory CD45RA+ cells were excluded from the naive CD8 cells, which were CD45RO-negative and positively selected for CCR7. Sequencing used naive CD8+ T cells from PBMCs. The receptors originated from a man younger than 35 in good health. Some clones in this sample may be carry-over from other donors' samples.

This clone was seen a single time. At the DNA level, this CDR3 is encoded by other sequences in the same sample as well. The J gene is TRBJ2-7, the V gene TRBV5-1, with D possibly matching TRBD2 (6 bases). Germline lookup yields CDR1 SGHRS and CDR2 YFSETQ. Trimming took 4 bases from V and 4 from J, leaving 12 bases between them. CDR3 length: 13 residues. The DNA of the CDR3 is TGCGCCAGCAGCCTCGGAGGGCCGTACGAGCAGTACTTC. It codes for CASSLGGPYEQYF.

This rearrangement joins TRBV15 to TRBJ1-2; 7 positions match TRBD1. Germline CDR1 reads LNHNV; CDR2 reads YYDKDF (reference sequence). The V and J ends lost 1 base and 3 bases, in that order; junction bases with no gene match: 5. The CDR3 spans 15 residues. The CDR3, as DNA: TGTGCCACCAGCAGAGGGTCCAGGGGGGACTATGGCTACACCTTC. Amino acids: CATSRGSRGDYGYTF. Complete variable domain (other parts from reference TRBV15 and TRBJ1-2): DAMVIQNPRYQVTQFGKPVTLSCSQTLNHNVMYWYQQKSSQAPKLLFHYYDKDFNNEADTPDNFQSRRPNTSFCFLDIRSPGLGDTAMYLCATSRGSRGDYGYTFGSGTRLTVV.

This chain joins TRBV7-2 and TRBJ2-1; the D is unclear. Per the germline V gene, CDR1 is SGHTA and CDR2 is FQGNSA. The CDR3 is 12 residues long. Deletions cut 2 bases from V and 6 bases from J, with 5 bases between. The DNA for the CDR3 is TGTGCCAGCAGCTTACTAGTCAATGAGCAGTTCTTC. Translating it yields CASSLLVNEQFF.

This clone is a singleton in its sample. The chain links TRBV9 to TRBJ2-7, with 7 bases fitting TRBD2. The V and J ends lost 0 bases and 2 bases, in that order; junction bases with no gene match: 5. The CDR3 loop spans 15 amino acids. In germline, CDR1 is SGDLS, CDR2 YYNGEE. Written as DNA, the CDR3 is TGTGCCAGCAGCGTAGGCAGCGGGGACCCCTACGAGCAGTACTTC. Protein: CASSVGSGDPYEQYF.

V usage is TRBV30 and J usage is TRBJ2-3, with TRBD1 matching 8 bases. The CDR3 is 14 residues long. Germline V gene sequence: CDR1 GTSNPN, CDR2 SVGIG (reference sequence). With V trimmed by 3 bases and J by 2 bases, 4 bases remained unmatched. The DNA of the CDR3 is TGTGCCTGGAGCCAGGGGGCTAACACAGATACGCAGTATTTT. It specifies CAWSQGANTDTQYF.

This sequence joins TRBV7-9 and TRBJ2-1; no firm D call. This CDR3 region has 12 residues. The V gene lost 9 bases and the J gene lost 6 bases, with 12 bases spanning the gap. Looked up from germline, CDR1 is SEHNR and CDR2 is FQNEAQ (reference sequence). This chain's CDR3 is CASKDGLNEQFF. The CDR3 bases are TGTGCCAGTAAGGACGGCCTCAATGAGCAGTTCTTC.

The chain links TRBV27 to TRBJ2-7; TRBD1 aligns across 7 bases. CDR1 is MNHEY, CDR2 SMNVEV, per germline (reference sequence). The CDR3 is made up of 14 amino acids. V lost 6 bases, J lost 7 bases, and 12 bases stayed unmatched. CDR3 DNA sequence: TGTGCCAGCAGCATGACAGGGTGGGTTCGGGAGCAGTACTTC. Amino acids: CASSMTGWVREQYF.

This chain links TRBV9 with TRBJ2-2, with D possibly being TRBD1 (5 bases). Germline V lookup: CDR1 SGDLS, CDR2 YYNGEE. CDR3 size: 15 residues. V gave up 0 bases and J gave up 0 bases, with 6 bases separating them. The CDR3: CASSVAQANTGELFF. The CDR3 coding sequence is TGTGCCAGCAGCGTAGCACAGGCGAACACCGGGGAGCTGTTTTTT.

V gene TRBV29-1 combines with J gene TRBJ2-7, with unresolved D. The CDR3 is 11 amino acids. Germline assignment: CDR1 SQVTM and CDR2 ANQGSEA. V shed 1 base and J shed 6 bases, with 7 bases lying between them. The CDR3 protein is CSVEALGEQYF. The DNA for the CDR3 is TGCAGCGTTGAAGCCCTGGGCGAGCAGTACTTC.

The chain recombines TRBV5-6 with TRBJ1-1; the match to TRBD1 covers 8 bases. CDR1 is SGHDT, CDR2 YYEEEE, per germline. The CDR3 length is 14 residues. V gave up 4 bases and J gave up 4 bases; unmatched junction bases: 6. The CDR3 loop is CASSRTGFATEAFF. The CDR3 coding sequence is TGTGCCAGCAGCCGGACAGGGTTTGCCACTGAAGCTTTCTTT.

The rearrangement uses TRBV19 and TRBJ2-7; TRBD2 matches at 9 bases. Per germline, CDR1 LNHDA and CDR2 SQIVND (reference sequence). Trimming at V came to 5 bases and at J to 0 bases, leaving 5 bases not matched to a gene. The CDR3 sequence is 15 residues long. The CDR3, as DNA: TGTGCCAGTAGTGTGGATAGCGGGAGCTCCTACGAGCAGTACTTC. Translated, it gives CASSVDSGSSYEQYF.

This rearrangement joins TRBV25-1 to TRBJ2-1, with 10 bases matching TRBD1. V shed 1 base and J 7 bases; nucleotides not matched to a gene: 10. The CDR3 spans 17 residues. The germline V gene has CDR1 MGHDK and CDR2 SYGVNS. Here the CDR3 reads CASSEFFGTGVFNEQFF. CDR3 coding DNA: TGTGCCAGCAGTGAATTTTTTGGGACAGGGGTTTTTAATGAGCAGTTCTTC.

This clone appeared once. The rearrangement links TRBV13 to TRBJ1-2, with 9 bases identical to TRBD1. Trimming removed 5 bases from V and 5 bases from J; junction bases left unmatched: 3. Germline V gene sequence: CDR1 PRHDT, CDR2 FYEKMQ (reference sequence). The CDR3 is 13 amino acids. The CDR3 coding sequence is TGTGCCAGCAGCGCGACAGGGGGATATGGCTACACCTTC. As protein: CASSATGGYGYTF.

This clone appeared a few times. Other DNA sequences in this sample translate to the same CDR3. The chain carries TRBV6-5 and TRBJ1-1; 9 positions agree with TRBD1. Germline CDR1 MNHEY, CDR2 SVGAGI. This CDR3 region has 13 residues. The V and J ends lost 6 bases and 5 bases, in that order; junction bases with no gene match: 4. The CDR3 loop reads CASSLDRGTEAFF. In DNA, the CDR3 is TGTGCCAGCAGCCTCGACAGGGGGACTGAAGCTTTCTTT.

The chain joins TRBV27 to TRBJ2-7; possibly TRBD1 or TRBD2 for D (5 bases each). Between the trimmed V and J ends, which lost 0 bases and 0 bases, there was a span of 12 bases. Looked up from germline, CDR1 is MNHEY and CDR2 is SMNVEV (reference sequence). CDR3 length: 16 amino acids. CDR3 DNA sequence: TGTGCCAGCAGTTTATCGAGGGGCAGCCTCTCCTACGAGCAGTACTTC. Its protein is CASSLSRGSLSYEQYF.

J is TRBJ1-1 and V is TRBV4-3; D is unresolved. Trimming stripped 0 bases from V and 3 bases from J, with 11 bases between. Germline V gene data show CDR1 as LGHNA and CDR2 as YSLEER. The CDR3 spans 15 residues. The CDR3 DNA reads TGCGCCAGCAGCCAAGATGGGTATTTGGACACTGAAGCTTTCTTT. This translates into CASSQDGYLDTEAFF.

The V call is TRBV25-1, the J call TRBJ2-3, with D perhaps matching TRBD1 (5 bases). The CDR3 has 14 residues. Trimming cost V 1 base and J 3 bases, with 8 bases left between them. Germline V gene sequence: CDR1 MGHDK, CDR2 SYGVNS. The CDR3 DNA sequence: TGTGCCAGCAGTGAATGGCAGGGTACAGATACGCAGTATTTT. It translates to CASSEWQGTDTQYF.

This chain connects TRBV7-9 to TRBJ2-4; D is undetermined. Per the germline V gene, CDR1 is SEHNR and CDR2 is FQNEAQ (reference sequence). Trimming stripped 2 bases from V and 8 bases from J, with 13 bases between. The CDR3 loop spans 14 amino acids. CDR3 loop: CASSLTGSQDIQYF. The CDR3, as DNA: TGTGCCAGCAGCTTAACCGGGTCGCAGGACATTCAGTACTTC.

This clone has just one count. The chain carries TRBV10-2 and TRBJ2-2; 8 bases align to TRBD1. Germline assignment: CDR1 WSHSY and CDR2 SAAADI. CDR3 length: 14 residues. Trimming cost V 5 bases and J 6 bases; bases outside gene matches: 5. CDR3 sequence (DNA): TGCGCCAGCAGTCCCGACAGGGGCCCCGGGGAGCTGTTTTTT. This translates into CASSPDRGPGELFF.

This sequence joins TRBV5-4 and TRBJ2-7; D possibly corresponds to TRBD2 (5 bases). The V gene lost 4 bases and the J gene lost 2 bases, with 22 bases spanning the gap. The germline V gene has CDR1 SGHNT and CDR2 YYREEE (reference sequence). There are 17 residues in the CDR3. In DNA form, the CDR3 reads TGTGCCAGCAGCCTCCCCCGAGGGCGGCGAGGAACCTACGAGCAGTACTTC. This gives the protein CASSLPRGRRGTYEQYF.

The CDR3 bases are TGTGCCAGCAGAGGACAGAACCAAGAGACCCAGTACTTC. It yields the protein CASRGQNQETQYF. V usage is TRBV6-1 and J usage is TRBJ2-5, with D maybe TRBD1 (6 bases). From germline, CDR1 is MNHNS and CDR2 SASEGT. This CDR3 comprises 13 residues. V shed 6 bases and J shed 0 bases, with 8 bases lying between them.

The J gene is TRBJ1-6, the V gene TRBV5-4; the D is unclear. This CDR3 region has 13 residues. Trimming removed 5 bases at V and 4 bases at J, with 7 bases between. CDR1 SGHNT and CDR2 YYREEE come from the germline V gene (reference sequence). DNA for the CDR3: TGTGCCAGCAGGGAGGATTATAATTCACCCCTCCACTTT. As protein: CASREDYNSPLHF.

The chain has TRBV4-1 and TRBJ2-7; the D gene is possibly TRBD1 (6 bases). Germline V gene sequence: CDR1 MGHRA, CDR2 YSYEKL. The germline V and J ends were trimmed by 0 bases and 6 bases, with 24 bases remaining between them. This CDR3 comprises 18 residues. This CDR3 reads CASSQDLRNRARGSEQYF. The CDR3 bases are TGCGCCAGCAGCCAAGACCTCCGTAACAGGGCAAGGGGCTCCGAGCAGTACTTC.

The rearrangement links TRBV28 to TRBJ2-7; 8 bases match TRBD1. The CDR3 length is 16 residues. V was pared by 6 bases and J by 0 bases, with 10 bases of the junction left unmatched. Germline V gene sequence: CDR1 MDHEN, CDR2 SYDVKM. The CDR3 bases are TGTGCCAGCAGCCGGGACAGGACCTTGTCCTCCTACGAGCAGTACTTC. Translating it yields CASSRDRTLSSYEQYF.

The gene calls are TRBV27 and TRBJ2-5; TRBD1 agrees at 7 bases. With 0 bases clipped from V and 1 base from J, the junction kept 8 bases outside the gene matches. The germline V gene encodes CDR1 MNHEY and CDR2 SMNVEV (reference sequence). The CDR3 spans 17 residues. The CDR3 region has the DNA TGTGCCAGCAGTTTATCCGTGACAGGGCCCTTCCAAGAGACCCAGTACTTC. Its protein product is CASSLSVTGPFQETQYF.

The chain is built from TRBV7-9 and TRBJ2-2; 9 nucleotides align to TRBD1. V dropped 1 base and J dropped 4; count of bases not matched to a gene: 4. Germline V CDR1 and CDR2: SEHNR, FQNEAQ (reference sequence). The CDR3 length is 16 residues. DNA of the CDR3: TGTGCCAGCAGCTTAGTCACAGGGGGCGGCACCGGGGAGCTGTTTTTT. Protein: CASSLVTGGGTGELFF. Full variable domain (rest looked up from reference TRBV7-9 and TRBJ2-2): DTGVSQNPRHKITKRGQNVTFRCDPISEHNRLYWYRQTLGQGPEFLTYFQNEAQLEKSRLLSDRFSAERPKGSFSTLEIQRTEQGDSAMYLCASSLVTGGGTGELFFGEGSRLTVL.

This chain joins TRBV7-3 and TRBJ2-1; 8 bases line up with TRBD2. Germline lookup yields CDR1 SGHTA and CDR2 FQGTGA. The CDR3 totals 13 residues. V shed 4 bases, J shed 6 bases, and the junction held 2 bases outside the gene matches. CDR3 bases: TGTGCCAGCAGCTGGGGACTAGTCAATGAGCAGTTCTTC. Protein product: CASSWGLVNEQFF.

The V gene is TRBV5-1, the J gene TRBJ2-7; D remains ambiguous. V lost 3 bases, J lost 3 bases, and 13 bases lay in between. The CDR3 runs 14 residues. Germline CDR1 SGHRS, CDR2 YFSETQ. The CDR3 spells CASSSSGPHYEQYF. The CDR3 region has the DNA TGCGCCAGCAGCTCGTCCGGGCCCCACTACGAGCAGTACTTC.